This passage covers 23 T cell receptor beta chains from one sample sequenced in a study of beta chain features in type 1 diabetes. Study-wide points: Researchers report that Type 1 diabetes patients had moderately but significantly shorter TCRB CDR3s across all four CD4+ subsets.

Their antigens are not known. Every bit of the isolated RNA underwent reverse transcription, so sequencing read expressed TCRB transcripts. Some clones are missing from TCRdb's copy, which holds only in-frame ones; the method was immunoSEQ multiplex PCR. Here the sample spans about 390,000 clones, 9.5% to 10% being singletons. Sequenced: central memory CD4+ T cells from blood. The receptors derive from a man in his thirties or forties with type 1 diabetes.

This clone was counted between two and nine times. The chain carries TRBV18 and TRBJ2-7; 7 positions match TRBD1. CDR3 length: 14 amino acids. CDR1 KGHSH and CDR2 LQKENI come from the germline V gene. V lost 4 bases to trimming and J lost 5 bases; unmatched junction nucleotides: 8. The CDR3 sequence: CASSRDSGYDEQYF. Here the CDR3 DNA reads TGTGCCAGCTCACGGGACAGCGGTTATGACGAGCAGTACTTC.

The chain joins TRBV7-9 to TRBJ2-7; TRBD1 aligns across 7 bases. The ends lost 4 bases at V and 3 bases at J; junction bases unmatched: 6. The CDR3 totals 14 residues. Germline CDR1 SEHNR, CDR2 FQNEAQ (reference sequence). CDR3 sequence reads: CASSWGTADYEQYF. The CDR3 DNA reads as TGTGCCAGCAGCTGGGGGACAGCCGACTACGAGCAGTACTTC.

The chain uses TRBV14 and TRBJ1-5, with D maybe TRBD1 (5 bases). The V gene's germline CDR1 is SGHDN and CDR2 FVKESK. V gave up 0 bases and J gave up 10 bases, with 10 bases separating them. The CDR3 runs to 13 residues. DNA of the CDR3: TGTGCCAGCAGCCAAGAAACCAGGGCCCCCCAGCATTTT. The encoded protein is CASSQETRAPQHF.

This clone appeared many times. No DNA is shown, since the ends of the CDR3 on it are uncertain; the CDR3 is the one TCRdb lists. The chain joins TRBV9 to TRBJ2-1; TRBD2, the table's D call, lacks a check against the DNA. Germline CDR1 and CDR2: SGDLS and YYNGEE. The CDR3 contains 12 residues when both ends are counted. The CDR3 loop reads CASSVGRGSPLF.

This chain uses TRBV4-1 with TRBJ2-2; D is perhaps TRBD2 (5 bases). The CDR3 length is 16 residues. The germline V and J ends were trimmed by 2 bases and 2 bases, with 12 bases remaining between them. The V gene's germline CDR1 is MGHRA and CDR2 YSYEKL. CDR3 DNA sequence: TGCGCCAGCAGCCAATTCCCGGGAACTAACACCGGGGAGCTGTTTTTT. It codes for CASSQFPGTNTGELFF.

The V and J genes are TRBV6-6 and TRBJ2-7; 8 bases match TRBD2. Germline CDR1 reads MNHNY; CDR2 reads SVGAGI (reference sequence). With V trimmed by 6 bases and J by 0 bases, 10 bases remained unmatched. There are 16 residues in the CDR3. In DNA, the CDR3 is TGTGCCAGCAGCCAATCCATTGGGACTAGCTCCTACGAGCAGTACTTC. Protein sequence: CASSQSIGTSSYEQYF.

This clone was detected only a few times. The chain couples TRBV28 to TRBJ2-7, with D hard to call. Germline V lookup: CDR1 MDHEN, CDR2 SYDVKM. The length of the CDR3 is 11 residues. The V end was cut by 7 bases, the J end by 3 bases, with 7 bases between. CDR3: CASTSLYEQYF. CDR3 in DNA: TGTGCCAGCACTTCCCTCTACGAGCAGTACTTC.

The chain recombines TRBV27 with TRBJ2-5; perhaps TRBD1 as D (6 bases). Judging by the DNA end, TRBJ2-7 fits better; the J call may be wrong. CDR3 length equals 15 residues. Germline loops: CDR1 MNHEY, CDR2 SMNVEV (reference sequence). CDR3 amino acids: CASSFRPGESYEQYF. Written as DNA, the CDR3 is TGTGCCAGCAGTTTTCGTCCAGGGGAAAGCTACGAGCAGTACTTC.

The rearrangement joins TRBV28 to TRBJ1-2; D is uncertain. Trimming removed 2 bases from V and 8 bases from J, with 18 bases in between. CDR1 and CDR2 (germline): MDHEN, SYDVKM. The CDR3 extends over 15 amino acids. This chain's CDR3 is CASSLRGTRFSGYTF. The CDR3 bases are TGTGCCAGCAGTTTAAGAGGCACCCGCTTTTCAGGCTACACCTTC.

This rearrangement joins TRBV5-8 to TRBJ2-1; D is undetermined. This CDR3 has 15 amino acids. V dropped 0 bases and J dropped 12 bases, with 19 bases sitting between them. CDR1 and CDR2 (germline): SGHTS, YDEGEE. CDR3 amino acids: CASSLGVFDSRAQFF. The CDR3 DNA is TGTGCCAGCAGCTTGGGAGTCTTCGATAGCCGTGCGCAGTTCTTC.

This clone was counted only a few times. The J gene is TRBJ1-3, the V gene TRBV30; 8 bases fit TRBD1. This CDR3 contains 15 residues. Germline V gene data show CDR1 as GTSNPN and CDR2 as SVGIG (reference sequence). V shed 3 bases, J shed 3 bases, and the junction held 7 bases outside the gene matches. The CDR3 loop reads CAWRKPTGVGNTIYF. CDR3 DNA sequence: TGTGCCTGGAGAAAACCGACAGGGGTTGGAAACACCATATATTTT.

V and J are TRBV14 and TRBJ2-7; no firm D call. Trimming took off 0 bases at V and 2 bases at J, with 14 bases between the two ends. The CDR3 extends over 16 amino acids. Germline loops: CDR1 SGHDN, CDR2 FVKESK. CDR3 DNA sequence: TGTGCCAGCAGCCAAGAGGCGCCGAGTTATACCTACGAGCAGTACTTC. Residues: CASSQEAPSYTYEQYF.

This clone has more than one count but fewer than ten. J is TRBJ2-7 and V is TRBV5-1; the D gene is possibly TRBD1 (6 bases). The V end lost 3 bases, the J end lost 7 bases, and 14 bases lay between the germline ends. The length of the CDR3 is 13 residues. CDR1 is SGHRS and CDR2 is YFSETQ in the germline V gene. DNA of the CDR3: TGCGCCAGCAGCTGGTCAGGGGATCGAGAGCAGTACTTC. Amino acid sequence: CASSWSGDREQYF.

The rearrangement uses TRBV10-3 and TRBJ2-1; D is undetermined. CDR3 length: 13 amino acids. Germline-derived CDR1 and CDR2 are ENHRY and SYGVKD. The V gene lost 10 bases and the J gene lost 6 bases, with 16 bases spanning the gap. The CDR3 DNA sequence: TGTGCCAGCATCGGCGGATTAAGCAATGAGCAGTTCTTC. This sequence encodes CASIGGLSNEQFF.

This chain's CDR3 is CASSGRGNSQETQYF. The CDR3 DNA is TGTGCCAGTAGTGGCAGAGGGAACAGTCAAGAGACCCAGTACTTC. V usage is TRBV19 and J usage is TRBJ2-5; D might be TRBD2 (5 bases). The CDR3 is 15 residues long. Between the trimmed V and J ends, which lost 5 bases and 2 bases, there was a span of 15 bases. CDR1 is LNHDA, CDR2 SQIVND, per germline (reference sequence). The full variable domain, rest sourced from reference TRBV19 and TRBJ2-5, is DGGITQSPKYLFRKEGQNVTLSCEQNLNHDAMYWYRQDPGQGLRLIYYSQIVNDFQKGDIAEGYSVSREKKESFPLTVTSAQKNPTAFYLCASSGRGNSQETQYFGPGTRLLVL.

The V call is TRBV27, the J call TRBJ2-1, with a tentative D call TRBD1 (5 bases). Germline V gene data show CDR1 as MNHEY and CDR2 as SMNVEV (reference sequence). The CDR3 sequence is 15 residues long. V was trimmed by 4 bases and J by 2 bases, leaving 12 bases between them. DNA of the CDR3: TGTGCCAGCAGTTCCCCCGACAGACCCTACAATGAGCAGTTCTTC. Translating it yields CASSSPDRPYNEQFF.

This clone was detected ten times or more. This chain connects TRBV7-2 to TRBJ1-5, with D unclear. The V gene lost 5 bases and the J gene lost 8 bases, with 10 bases spanning the gap. The CDR3 extends over 12 amino acids. Looked up from germline, CDR1 is SGHTA and CDR2 is FQGNSA. CDR3 in DNA: TGTGCCAGCAGCCTTTTAAGGGAGCCCCAGCATTTT. Translation gives CASSLLREPQHF.

The sample holds a few counts of this clone. The chain uses TRBV5-1 and TRBJ2-3; a possible D gene is TRBD2 (5 bases). CDR3 length equals 15 residues. The germline V gene has CDR1 SGHRS and CDR2 YFSETQ. Trimming removed 1 base from V and 3 bases from J, with 12 bases in between. CDR3 in DNA: TGCGCCAGCAGCTTGTCCCCCGGGGATACAGATACGCAGTATTTT. Residues: CASSLSPGDTDTQYF.

This chain joins TRBV2 and TRBJ2-5; the D is unclear. The CDR3 contains 11 residues. Trimming removed 5 bases at V and 11 bases at J, with 12 bases between. Germline CDR1 reads SNHLY; CDR2 reads FYNNEI. The CDR3 region has the DNA TGTGCCAGCAGTAAACAGCCGGAGCAGTACTTC. Translation gives CASSKQPEQYF.

In regard to this clone: A much bigger clone sits one base away, suggesting this may be a read error. The chain joins TRBV7-8 to TRBJ2-7, with TRBD1 identical over 7 bases. CDR1 is SGHVS and CDR2 is FQNEAQ in the germline V gene. This CDR3 region has 13 residues. The V and J ends lost 4 bases and 2 bases, in that order; junction bases with no gene match: 2. CDR3 in DNA: TGTGCCAGCAGCTGGGACAGCACCTACGAGCAGTACTTC. Its protein is CASSWDSTYEQYF. The variable domain in full, with the rest retrieved from reference TRBV7-8 and TRBJ2-7, is GAGVSQSPRYKVAKRGQDVALRCDPISGHVSLFWYQQALGQGPEFLTYFQNEAQLDKSGLPSDRFFAERPEGSVSTLKIQRTQQEDSAVYLCASSWDSTYEQYFGPGTRLTVT.

CDR3 amino acids: CASSQGSSAGDWVYGYTF. The CDR3 DNA is TGCGCCAGCAGCCAAGGTTCGTCGGCAGGGGATTGGGTATATGGCTACACCTTC. The rearrangement joins TRBV4-1 to TRBJ1-2; D possibly corresponds to TRBD1 (6 bases). V dropped 1 base and J dropped 5 bases, with 23 bases sitting between them. The germline V gene has CDR1 MGHRA and CDR2 YSYEKL. The CDR3 covers 18 residues.

This chain connects TRBV7-6 to TRBJ1-1, with TRBD1 matching 7 bases. From germline, CDR1 is SGHVS and CDR2 FNYEAQ. Trimming removed 4 bases from V and 3 bases from J; junction bases left unmatched: 8. This CDR3 is built from 15 residues. The CDR3 region is CASSSPGTVDTEAFF. DNA for the CDR3: TGTGCCAGCAGCTCCCCCGGGACAGTGGACACTGAAGCTTTCTTT.

The chain combines TRBV9 with TRBJ1-1; possibly TRBD1 for D (5 bases). Trimming took off 0 bases at V and 1 base at J, with 13 bases between the two ends. The CDR3 is made up of 16 amino acids. Germline CDR1 is SGDLS and CDR2 is YYNGEE. The CDR3 reads CASSVGAGPRNTEAFF. The CDR3 nucleotides are TGTGCCAGCAGCGTAGGGGCAGGGCCACGGAACACTGAAGCTTTCTTT.